What follows are 18 T cell receptor beta chains derived from one specimen sequenced in a study of regulatory T cells in long-lasting Graves disease. This sample's time point: persistent/refractory GD, antithyroid drugs over 5 years with positive TRAb. TCR sequences were obtained from RNA taken from PBMCs. HTBI primers from iRepertoire and Arm-PCR of CDR3 regions yielded the TCR beta libraries. TCRdb passed the multiplex PCR reads through MiXCR, listing each CDR3 protein once. The data show roughly 500,000 distinct CDR3 sequences, 20% to 25% seen once. Sequencing was performed on peripheral blood mononuclear cells (PBMCs), taken when the disease was refractory, from a patient treated with antithyroid drugs. The receptors here all came from a female donor with Graves disease.

In this sample, this clonotype turned up many times. V gene TRBV27 combines with J gene TRBJ2-5; 7 bases line up with TRBD1. The V gene end was trimmed by 10 bases and the J gene end by 2 bases; junction bases not matched to a gene: 13. Germline assignment: CDR1 MNHEY and CDR2 SMNVEV (reference sequence). This CDR3 comprises 15 residues. This CDR3 reads CATGRTGTLQETQYF. CDR3 coding DNA: TGTGCCACGGGTAGGACAGGTACCTTACAAGAGACCCAGTACTTC.

This clonotype was recorded many times. The chain carries TRBV19 and TRBJ1-2; D is unclear. CDR1 is LNHDA and CDR2 is SQIVND in the germline V gene (reference sequence). V lost 5 bases to trimming and J lost 4 bases, with 17 bases between them. The CDR3 sequence is 15 residues long. The CDR3 loop reads CASSFRQELSYGYTF. The CDR3 DNA is TGTGCCAGTAGTTTTCGACAAGAGCTCAGCTATGGCTACACCTTC.

This clonotype was detected ten times or more. This chain joins TRBV24-1 and TRBJ1-1, with D uncertain. The V gene's germline CDR1 is KGHDR and CDR2 SFDVKD. The CDR3 spans 13 residues. Trimming removed 4 bases at V and 1 base at J, with 6 bases between. CDR3 region: CATSDRRNTEAFF. The DNA for the CDR3 is TGTGCCACCAGTGACCGGAGGAACACTGAAGCTTTCTTT.

This clonotype came up a few times. This chain links TRBV7-9 with TRBJ2-7, with D hard to call. CDR3 length: 13 residues. Germline values: CDR1 SEHNR, CDR2 FQNEAQ (reference sequence). V lost 5 bases and J lost 0, with 8 bases in between. In nucleotides, the CDR3 is TGTGCCAGCAGCCACGGTAGCTCCTACGAGCAGTACTTC. Translated, it gives CASSHGSSYEQYF. The complete variable domain, with remaining parts taken from reference TRBV7-9 and TRBJ2-7, reads DTGVSQNPRHKITKRGQNVTFRCDPISEHNRLYWYRQTLGQGPEFLTYFQNEAQLEKSRLLSDRFSAERPKGSFSTLEIQRTEQGDSAMYLCASSHGSSYEQYFGPGTRLTVT.

The chain couples TRBV5-1 to TRBJ1-3; D not resolved. V gave up 4 bases and J gave up 4 bases, with 9 bases separating them. CDR1 and CDR2 from the germline V gene are SGHRS and YFSETQ. This CDR3 region has 13 residues. This CDR3 reads CASSPDGGNTIYF. For the CDR3, the DNA is TGCGCCAGCAGCCCGGACGGAGGAAACACCATATATTTT.

This clonotype occurred a few times. The chain employs TRBV5-1 and TRBJ1-1, with D maybe TRBD1 (5 bases). The germline gives CDR1 SGHRS, CDR2 YFSETQ. The CDR3 has 16 residues. V was pared by 0 bases and J by 3 bases, with 15 bases between. CDR3 DNA: TGCGCCAGCAGCTTGGCCGGGGGTTCGTTGTACACTGAAGCTTTCTTT. Protein sequence: CASSLAGGSLYTEAFF. Together with reference TRBV5-1 and TRBJ1-1, the CDR3 gives the full variable domain: KAGVTQTPRYLIKTRGQQVTLSCSPISGHRSVSWYQQTPGQGLQFLFEYFSETQRNKGNFPGRFSGRQFSNSRSEMNVSTLELGDSALYLCASSLAGGSLYTEAFFGQGTRLTVV.

This clonotype appeared a few times. The chain has TRBV6-2 or TRBV6-3 and TRBJ2-5; weak D call: TRBD2 (5 bases). Germline V lookup: CDR1 MNHEY, CDR2 SVGEGT. V was pared by 7 bases and J by 4 bases, with 7 bases between. The CDR3 runs 11 residues. CDR3 nucleotides: TGTGCCAGCAAAGGGAGAGAGACCCAGTACTTC. This translates into CASKGRETQYF.

Points on this clonotype: A clone one base away is much larger, so this may be a read error. The chain recombines TRBV6-1 with TRBJ1-2; D possibly corresponds to TRBD1 (6 bases). V gave up 8 bases and J gave up 9 bases, with 16 bases separating them. Germline loops: CDR1 MNHNS, CDR2 SASEGT. The CDR3 sequence is 12 residues long. CDR3 residues: CASSSGGRSYTF. CDR3 DNA sequence: TGTGCCAGCTCGTCCGGGGGCAGAAGCTACACCTTC.

J is TRBJ1-3 and V is TRBV19, with TRBD1 as a possible D gene (5 bases). Germline CDR1 reads LNHDA; CDR2 reads SQIVND (reference sequence). V lost 6 bases to trimming and J lost 6 bases, with 18 bases between them. CDR3 length: 15 residues. The CDR3 DNA sequence: TGTGCCAGTAGGAATACCGGGACGGATACAAACACCATATATTTT. Amino acids: CASRNTGTDTNTIYF.

This clonotype occurred many times. This rearrangement joins TRBV10-3 to TRBJ1-2; D unclear. Trimming cost V 3 bases and J 2 bases, with 4 bases left between them. Germline V lookup: CDR1 ENHRY, CDR2 SYGVKD. CDR3 length: 12 residues. The CDR3 protein is CAISDSNYGYTF. As DNA, the CDR3 is TGTGCCATCAGTGACAGCAACTATGGCTACACCTTC.

Concerning this clonotype itself: A single base separates this from a much larger clone, so it may be a read error. CDR3 sequence: CANSYLVNTEAFF. The CDR3 DNA reads as TGTGCCAACAGTTACCTAGTGAACACTGAAGCTTTCTTT. The rearrangement joins TRBV6-5 to TRBJ1-1; D gene ambiguous. Germline V CDR1 and CDR2: MNHEY, SVGAGI. The CDR3 is made up of 13 amino acids.

This clonotype was recorded at least ten times. This chain joins TRBV12-3 or TRBV12-4 and TRBJ1-4; unclear D gene. The CDR3 has 15 residues. Trimming stripped 1 base from V and 5 bases from J, with 11 bases between. In DNA, the CDR3 is TGTGCCAGCAGTTTAGGGTCAGGACCAAATGAAAAACTGTTTTTT. Its translation: CASSLGSGPNEKLFF.

The table lists this clonotype with many counts. The genes are TRBV10-1 and TRBJ2-7; D may be TRBD1 or TRBD2 (5 bases each). CDR1 and CDR2 (germline): WNHNN, SYGVQD (reference sequence). The CDR3 contains 16 residues. The V end lost 0 bases, the J end lost 3 bases, and 15 bases lay between the germline ends. CDR3 DNA: TGCGCCAGCAGTGAGTCGTTTGGGGGAGAGCTCTACGAGCAGTACTTC. It is translated as CASSESFGGELYEQYF.

Of note for this clonotype: This may stem from a read error, because a much larger clone lies one nucleotide away. This rearrangement joins TRBV27 to TRBJ2-2, with D unclear. From germline, CDR1 is MNHEY and CDR2 SMNVEV (reference sequence). The ends were cut back, 6 bases at V and 5 bases at J, with 10 bases in the middle. This CDR3 comprises 13 residues. CDR3 amino acids: CASSQTLTGELFF. The CDR3 coding sequence is TGTGCCAGCAGCCAGACATTGACCGGGGAGCTGTTTTTT.

The sample holds many counts of this clonotype. V is TRBV7-9 and J is TRBJ1-2; 8 bases map to TRBD1. V lost 4 bases to trimming and J lost 8 bases; unmatched junction nucleotides: 9. There are 14 residues in the CDR3. The germline gives CDR1 SEHNR, CDR2 FQNEAQ (reference sequence). In nucleotides, the CDR3 is TGTGCCAGCAGCTGGAGAGGACAGGGTGAGGGCTACACCTTC. Its translation: CASSWRGQGEGYTF.

Here the CDR3 reads CASNRESGNTIYF. As DNA, the CDR3 is TGTGCCAGCAACCGGGAATCTGGAAACACCATATATTTT. This rearrangement joins TRBV9 to TRBJ1-3; the D is unclear. Per germline, CDR1 SGDLS and CDR2 YYNGEE. Between the trimmed V and J ends, which lost 6 bases and 1 base, there was a span of 8 bases. The CDR3 length is 13 residues.

Only a few counts were recorded for this clonotype. This chain links TRBV13 with TRBJ1-3; the D gene is possibly TRBD1 (5 bases). The CDR3 consists of 17 residues. V was cut by 0 bases and J by 1 base, with 13 bases left in between. Germline-derived CDR1 and CDR2 are PRHDT and FYEKMQ (reference sequence). In DNA form, the CDR3 reads TGTGCCAGCAGCTTAGGCGCGGGGGTTGGGTCTGGAAACACCATATATTTT. It codes for CASSLGAGVGSGNTIYF.

This clonotype was recorded at least ten times. V and J are TRBV6-5 and TRBJ2-7; TRBD2 is a possible D gene (5 bases). V lost 0 bases, J lost 7 bases, and 16 bases lay in between. The CDR3 spans 15 residues. Germline CDR1 MNHEY, CDR2 SVGAGI. CDR3 DNA sequence: TGTGCCAGCAGTTACTCGGCCGGAGTACCGGGGGAGCAGTACTTC. This sequence encodes CASSYSAGVPGEQYF.